This T cell receptor (beta chain) emerged from a study of preoperative IRX-2 immunotherapy in early breast cancer. Libraries were prepared by immunoSEQ multiplex PCR; TCRdb keeps only in-frame clonotypes and omits some of them. The sample contains 40,000 to 50,000 clones, approximately 77% of which appear only once. Noted treatment: preoperative locoregional IRX-2 cytokine immunotherapy. Patients received preoperative, locoregional IRX-2 cytokine immunotherapy in a phase Ib study. Germline V gene lookup returns CDR1 LNHDA and CDR2 SQIVND (reference sequence). This CDR3 has 12 residues. The V and J ends lost 3 bases and 2 bases respectively, with 4 bases between them.

This sample comprised tumor tissue, obtained after IRX-2 immunotherapy. The chain recombines TRBV19 with TRBJ1-2; D unresolved. This receptor was taken from a human donor with breast cancer. The CDR3 protein is CASSILNYGYTF. Here the CDR3 DNA reads TGTGCCAGTAGTATCCTGAACTATGGCTACACCTTC. The variable domain in full, completed from reference TRBV19 and TRBJ1-2, reads DGGITQSPKYLFRKEGQNVTLSCEQNLNHDAMYWYRQDPGQGLRLIYYSQIVNDFQKGDIAEGYSVSREKKESFPLTVTSAQKNPTAFYLCASSILNYGYTFGSGTRLTVV.